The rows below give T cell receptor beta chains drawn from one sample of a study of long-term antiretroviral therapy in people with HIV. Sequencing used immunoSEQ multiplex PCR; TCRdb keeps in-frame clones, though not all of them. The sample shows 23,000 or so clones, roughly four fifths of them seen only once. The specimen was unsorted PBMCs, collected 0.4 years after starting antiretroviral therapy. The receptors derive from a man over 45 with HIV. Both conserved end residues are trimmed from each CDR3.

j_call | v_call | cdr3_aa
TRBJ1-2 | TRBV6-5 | ASSSPDRDGGYGYT
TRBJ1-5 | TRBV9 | ASSVSEGAGQPQH
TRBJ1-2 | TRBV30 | AWSDPGQGFGYT
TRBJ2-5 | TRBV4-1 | ASSQAFDRQSTQY
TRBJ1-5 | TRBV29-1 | SVGSGNGNQPQH
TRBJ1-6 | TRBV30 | AWIPSGASRNSPLH
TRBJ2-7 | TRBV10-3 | ASRDRAPYEQY
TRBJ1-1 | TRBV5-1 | ASSLGAGTEAF
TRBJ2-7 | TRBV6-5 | ASSYSPFRRAVEQY
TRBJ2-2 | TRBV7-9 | ASSLTLQGWTGELF
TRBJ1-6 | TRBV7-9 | ASSLARGDNSPLH
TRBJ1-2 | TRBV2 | ASSDRGLNYGYT
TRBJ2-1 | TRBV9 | ASSPGSKGAGEQF
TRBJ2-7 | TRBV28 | ASSLDRGYEQY
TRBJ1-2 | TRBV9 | ASSVGDPYGYT
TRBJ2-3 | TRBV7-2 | ASRGSYSGEADTQY
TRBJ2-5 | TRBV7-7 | ASSLNPAGGQETQY
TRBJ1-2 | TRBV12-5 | ASGLEPGTYGYT
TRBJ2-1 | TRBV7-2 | ASSALRPYNEQF
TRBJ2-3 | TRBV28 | ASRAGQGRADTQY
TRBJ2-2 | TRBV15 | ATSRSDRGAGELF
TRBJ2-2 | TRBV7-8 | ASSRFTSGGGELF
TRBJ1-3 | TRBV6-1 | ATFMASFGNTIY
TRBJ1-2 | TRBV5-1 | ASTYSTGSYGYT
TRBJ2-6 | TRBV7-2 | ASSRGRDGANVLT
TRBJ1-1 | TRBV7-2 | ASSTLGNPEAF
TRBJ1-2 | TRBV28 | ASTLGGTDGYT
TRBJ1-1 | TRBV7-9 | ASSLLVTAQLMNTEAF
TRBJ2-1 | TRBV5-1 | ASSFSSGVGNEQF
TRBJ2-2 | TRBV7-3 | ASSLWGSNTGELF
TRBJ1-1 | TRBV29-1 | SVRSTGGNTEAF
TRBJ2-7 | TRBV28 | ASSLIPGQPPYEQY
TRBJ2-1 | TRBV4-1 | ASSRPSWDEQF
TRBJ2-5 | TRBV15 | ATSSRRLPQETQY
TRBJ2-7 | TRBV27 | ASSSLAQGGSYEQY
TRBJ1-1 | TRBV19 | ASSIGIGGPNTEAF
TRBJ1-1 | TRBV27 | ASSPDWGTEAF
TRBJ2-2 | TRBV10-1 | ASSASLNTGELF
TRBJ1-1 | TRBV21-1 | ASSEKGPGQGAPTEAF
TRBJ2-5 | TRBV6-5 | ASSYSSTAQETQY
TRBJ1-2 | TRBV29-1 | SADKGGNYGYT
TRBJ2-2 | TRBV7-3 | ASSLTGAQGGNTGELF
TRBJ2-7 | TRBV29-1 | SVAVGSEQY
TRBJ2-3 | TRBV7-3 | ASSLGGEGTQY
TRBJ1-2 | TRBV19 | ASSIEPGTDYGYT
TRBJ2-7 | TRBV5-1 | ASSRPDGVGEQY
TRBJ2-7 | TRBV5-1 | ASSFSGKDEQY
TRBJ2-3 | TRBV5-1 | ASSPTSGGQTDTQY
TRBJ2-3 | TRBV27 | ASSWTPEGYTDTQY
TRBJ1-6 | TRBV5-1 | ASSLEPRSNSPLH
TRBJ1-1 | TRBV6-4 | ASSDGSPNTEAF
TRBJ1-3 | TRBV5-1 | ASSLERALSGNTIY
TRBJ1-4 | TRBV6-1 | ASGPLGREEKLF
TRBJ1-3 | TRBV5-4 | ASSPGVARGNTIY
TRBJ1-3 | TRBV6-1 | ASSEPQGSHTIY